This T cell receptor beta chain derives from a study of Ad26.COV2.S vaccination and SARS-CoV-2 variants. The overall study: Into the muscle, Ad26.COV2.S was dosed once or twice, 56 days apart.

V dropped 1 base and J dropped 4; count of bases not matched to a gene: 16. This CDR3 contains 20 residues. Germline V CDR1 and CDR2: SGHRS, YFSETQ. This clone was found once. Its target is unknown. As for treatment: over 15 received Ad26.COV2.S at low or high dose, single or two shots; about 5 received placebo; per-sample allocation not given. Day 63 after the first injection of vaccine or placebo was the sampling time. Boston provided a donor who was an adult aged 18-55 years. Only in-frame clones appear in the TCRdb table, and some are missing; sequencing was by immunoSEQ multiplex PCR. The sample yields more than 350,000 clones, around 90% seen once. The study, taken as a whole, reports: Marked by substantial breadth, spike-specific CD8+ and CD4+ T cell responses were reportedly seen after vaccination. Placebo recipients trailed vaccine recipients in spike-specific TCR breadth.

The chain carries TRBV5-1 and TRBJ2-1, with TRBD2 matching 11 bases. The receptor's source is a person aged 18-65 years who received the Ad26.COV2.S COVID-19 vaccine or a placebo. Sequencing used peripheral blood, obtained in a trial of Ad26.COV2.S vaccine versus placebo. The CDR3 sequence is CASSLNVAGGPMGTYNEQFF. CDR3 bases: TGCGCCAGCAGCTTGAATGTAGCGGGAGGGCCCATGGGGACTTACAATGAGCAGTTCTTC. The full variable domain, completed using reference TRBV5-1 and TRBJ2-1, is KAGVTQTPRYLIKTRGQQVTLSCSPISGHRSVSWYQQTPGQGLQFLFEYFSETQRNKGNFPGRFSGRQFSNSRSEMNVSTLELGDSALYLCASSLNVAGGPMGTYNEQFFGPGTRLTVL.